This T cell receptor beta chain derives from a study of T cells in severe cutaneous drug reactions (dated by TCRdb to the late 2010s). With respect to the entire study: Patients were recruited between about 2011 and 2018 from Taiwan, Thailand and a European registry network. Blister fluids/cells, PBMC and other biological samples were taken from patients in the acute stage or the recovery stage. Single-cell sequencing, quantitative PCR validation, functional assays and transgenic mouse experiments were combined with bulk TCR sequencing. The culprit drug was assigned using the Naranjo algorithm and the ALDEN drug causality algorithm. Libraries were prepared using iRepertoire multiplex PCR, and a comparison was cited by the authors in which similar capture of abundant clonotypes was shown across iRepertoire and 5' RACE methods with or without UMI. Enrollment was limited to patients whose SJS/TEN or DRESS diagnosis was probable or definite according to RegiSCAR criteria. What the authors observed across the whole study: A public TCRbeta CDR3 was found in all seven CBZ-SJS/TEN blister samples (mean roughly 14%) but was undetectable or scarce in tolerant-control and healthy-donor PBMC. The authors noted that whether the public TCR generalizes to SJS/TEN caused by other drugs still needs further study.

As concerns this clonotype: No cognate antigen has been identified for it.

Library preparation used the iRepertoire multiplex PCR system with TCR subtype-specific primers for both bulk and single-cell sequencing. Multiplex PCR with primers targeting V, D and J gene regions was used to generate bulk TCR beta libraries. Roughly 95-500 ng of RNA per sample served as input for bulk TCR library preparation. Bulk TCR beta amplicons were sequenced on an Illumina MiSeq. Processing in the source paper ran as follows. Quality control steps removed sample misassignments and low-quality sequencing reads. The amino acids lying between the V-gene Y[YFLI]C motif and the J-segment [FW]GXGT motif were defined as CDR3. TRBV and TRBJ gene assignments and CDR3 clonotypes followed the IMGT database. TRBV expression in each sample was normalized to the mean expression of the same gene in PBMC from 40 to 45 healthy donors. TCRdb reprocessed the reads; each CDR3 protein sequence makes one entry, and DNA is unavailable. The V and J calls, along with clone size, are taken from TCRdb and not from the paper's own processing. This sample's table has entries for 10,000 or so distinct CDR3 sequences. The ten largest make up roughly 23% of the sample.

Sequencing was performed on donors who were patients with carbamazepine-induced Stevens-Johnson syndrome or toxic epidermal necrolysis (CBZ-SJS/TEN). Next-generation sequencing was used to profile the T cell receptor repertoires of patients with drug-induced severe cutaneous adverse reactions in a search for drug-specific clonotypes. The RNA was isolated from either blister cells of skin lesions or peripheral blood mononuclear cells. The TCR was taken from a human donor with Stevens-Johnson syndrome, a severe cutaneous drug reaction. The sample consisted of cells from a skin blister. This specimen's cell subset or site label, per the study, means: unsorted cells from skin lesion blisters.

The CDR3 loop reads CSGSRSSVSNEQFF. The rearranged segments are TRBV29-1 and TRBJ2-1; the TCRdb D gene call, TRBD1, has no DNA to confirm it. From the cysteine through the phenylalanine, the CDR3 covers 14 amino acids. No DNA sequence was recorded. In the germline V gene, CDR1 corresponds to SQVTM and CDR2 to ANQGSEA.